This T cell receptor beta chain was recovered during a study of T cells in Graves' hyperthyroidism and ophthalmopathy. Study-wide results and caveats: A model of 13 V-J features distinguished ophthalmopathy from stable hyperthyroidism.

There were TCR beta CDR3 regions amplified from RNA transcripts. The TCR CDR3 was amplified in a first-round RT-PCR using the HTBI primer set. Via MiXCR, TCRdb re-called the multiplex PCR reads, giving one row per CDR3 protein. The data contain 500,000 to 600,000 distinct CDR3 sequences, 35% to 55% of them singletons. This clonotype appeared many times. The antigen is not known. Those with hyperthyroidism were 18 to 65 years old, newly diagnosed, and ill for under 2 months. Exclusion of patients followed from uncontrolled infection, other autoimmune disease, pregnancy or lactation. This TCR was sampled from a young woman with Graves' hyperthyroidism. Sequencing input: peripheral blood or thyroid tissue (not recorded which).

As DNA, the CDR3 is TGTGCCAGCAGCTTCGACACCTACACTGAAGCTTTCTTT. Amino acid sequence: CASSFDTYTEAFF. This rearrangement joins TRBV7-2 to TRBJ1-1; no firm D call. CDR1 is SGHTA and CDR2 is FQGNSA in the germline V gene. The V and J ends lost 3 bases and 3 bases respectively, with 8 bases between them. There are 13 residues in the CDR3.